This paragraph covers one T cell receptor beta chain sequence. The antigen it binds to is not known. No clone much larger than this one lies a single base away; base qualities are absent. Taken from cysteine to phenylalanine, the CDR3 has 14 residues. The CDR3 DNA has 42 bases and is translated from base 1. Germline trimming amounts to 5 bases on V and 7 bases on J, with 5 as the count of junction bases outside the gene matches. The germline V gene (reference sequence) gives CDR1 as LNHDA and CDR2 as SQIVND. This entry comes from a study of T cell responses to AZD1222 COVID-19 vaccine (dated by TCRdb to the early 2020s). Looking at the study overall: AZD1222 recipients whose second dose came at about 4 weeks and those whose second dose came at about 12 weeks were combined into one group, since spike-specific TCR depth and breadth did not differ between the two schedules. Trial participants were enrolled by age into subgroups of 18-55, 56-69 and 70-plus years, and approximately 150, 30 and 60 TCR-sequenced participants, respectively, were included in these subgroups. TCR sequencing was performed for some 250 trial participants, of whom 207 were given two doses of AZD1222 and around 25 were given two doses of MenACWY control vaccine.

The study at large found these results: The 56-69-year group was small, and its depth increase did not reach significance, likely because of low power. Most participants were white British and females outnumbered males, and the authors suggested that clonal diversity may have been underestimated. The vaccine-associated CD4 TCRs covered the entire spike protein, and the dominant responses fell in regions 160-218 and 743-854. After two AZD1222 doses, spike-specific TCR breadth and depth were significantly higher than at day 0 and than in MenACWY recipients. Conclusions about previously exposed vaccinees are limited, since just a handful of AZD1222 recipients were seropositive for SARS-CoV-2 at baseline. Because no samples from the day 14 peak response were available, repertoires could be characterized only after the peak T cell response. Reportedly, close to half of the unique spike-specific TCRs recognized epitopes lying outside the regions that are mutated in the B.1.351 and B.1.1.7 variants.

The CDR3 regions of human TCRbeta chains were analyzed by immunosequencing. As for the original processing: Repertoire TCRs were checked for matches against a reference library of SARS-CoV-2-specific TCRs that had been generated using the MIRA antigen-specificity platform. Breadth was defined as the fraction of unique TCRs that were SARS-CoV-2-associated, and depth was defined as the fraction of total T cells that were SARS-CoV-2-associated. Using the MIRA data, each spike-specific TCR was assigned both to the spike region to which the TCR was reactive and to a CD4 or CD8 class. Log10-transformed breadth and depth values were compared by one-way ANOVA with Sidak's multiple comparisons tests. TCRdb retrieved this table from immuneACCESS and kept in-frame rearrangements only. Not all clones are present; in checked studies, unresolved V genes account for under half, and no reason is known for the remainder. V, J and clone size are taken as reported in that table, and D and trimming were inferred from the DNA itself. The sample table holds about 150,000 clones, of which approximately 85% were seen once. The top ten hold around 8.6% of the sample.

The intended sense of this specimen's time point label: baseline before first vaccination. Vaccinee samples came from UK trials COV001 and COV002, including a single-blind randomized controlled phase 2/3 trial of AZD1222 (ChAdOx1 nCoV-19) in healthy adults. For TCRbeta chain sequencing, PBMC samples from trial participants were taken at day 0 and at day 28 after the second dose. Sequenced material: peripheral blood, taken on day 0 of AZD1222 vaccination. The TCR was taken from an adult in good health. Recombination connected TRBV19 to TRBJ1-2, with 12 middle bases fitting TRBD1. Here the CDR3 is given as CASSPGQGAGGYTF. The nucleotide sequence is TGTGCCAGTAGTCCGGGACAGGGGGCAGGTGGCTACACCTTC.